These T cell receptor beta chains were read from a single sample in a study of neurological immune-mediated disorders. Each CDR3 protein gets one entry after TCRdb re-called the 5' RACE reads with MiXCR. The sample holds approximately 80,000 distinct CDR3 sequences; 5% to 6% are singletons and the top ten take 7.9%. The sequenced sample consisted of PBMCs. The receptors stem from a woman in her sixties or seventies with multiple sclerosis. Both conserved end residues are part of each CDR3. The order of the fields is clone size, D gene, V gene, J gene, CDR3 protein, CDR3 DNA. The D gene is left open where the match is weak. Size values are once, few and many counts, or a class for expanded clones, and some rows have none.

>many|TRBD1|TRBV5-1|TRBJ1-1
CASSPGGERAFF
TGCGCCAGCAGCCCAGGGGGGGAAAGAGCTTTCTTT
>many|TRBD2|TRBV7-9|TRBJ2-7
CASSLVSGTRREQYF
TGTGCCAGCAGCTTAGTTTCGGGGACTAGGAGGGAGCAGTACTTC
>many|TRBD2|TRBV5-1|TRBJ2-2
CASSLGTSGNTGELFF
TGCGCCAGCAGCTTGGGAACTAGCGGTAACACCGGGGAGCTGTTTTTT
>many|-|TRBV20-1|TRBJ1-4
CSAVLPFGGVGEKLFF
TGCAGTGCTGTACTCCCATTTGGGGGCGTGGGTGAAAAACTGTTTTTT
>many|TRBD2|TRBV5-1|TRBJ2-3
CASSFQLAGTTDTQYF
TGCGCCAGCAGCTTTCAACTAGCGGGGACCACAGATACGCAGTATTTT
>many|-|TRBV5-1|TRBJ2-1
CASSLGTNNEQFF
TGCGCCAGCAGCTTGGGTACAAACAATGAGCAGTTCTTC
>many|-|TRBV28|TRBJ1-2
CASSQPTVRGYTF
TGTGCCAGCAGTCAACCCACAGTGCGTGGCTACACCTTC
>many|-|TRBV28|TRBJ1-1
CASSGGRGRNTEAFF
TGTGCCAGCAGTGGGGGGAGGGGACGGAACACTGAAGCTTTCTTT
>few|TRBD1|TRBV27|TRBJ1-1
CVSRRTGGTEAFF
TGTGTCAGCAGGCGAACAGGGGGCACTGAAGCTTTCTTT
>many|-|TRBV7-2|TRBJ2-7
CASRTKGLAVYEQYF
TGTGCCAGCAGGACAAAGGGTCTGGCGGTCTACGAGCAGTACTTC
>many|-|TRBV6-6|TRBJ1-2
CASSYSQGTPGFYGYTF
TGTGCCAGCAGTTACTCGCAGGGGACGCCCGGGTTCTATGGCTACACCTTC
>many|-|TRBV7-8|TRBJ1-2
CASSLAGSRSGYTF
TGTGCCAGCAGCTTAGCCGGCAGCCGTTCTGGCTACACCTTC
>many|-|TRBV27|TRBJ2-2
CASSLSSTGELFF
TGTGCCAGCAGTTTATCCTCCACCGGGGAGCTGTTTTTT
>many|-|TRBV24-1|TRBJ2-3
CATSDPPTDTQYF
TGTGCCACCAGTGATCCCCCCACAGATACGCAGTATTTT
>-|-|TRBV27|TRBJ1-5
CASSFSDNQPQHF
TGTGCCAGCAGTTTTTCGGACAATCAGCCCCAGCATTTT
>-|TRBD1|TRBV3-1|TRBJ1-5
CASSLGQGRGQPQHF
TGTGCCAGCAGCCTTGGACAGGGAAGAGGGCAGCCCCAGCATTTT
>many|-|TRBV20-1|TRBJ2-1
CSARDVQSYNEQFF
TGCAGTGCTAGAGATGTTCAGTCCTACAATGAGCAGTTCTTC
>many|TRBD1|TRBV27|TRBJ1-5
CASSLSGQGASQPQHF
TGTGCCAGCAGTTTAAGCGGACAGGGGGCGTCTCAGCCCCAGCATTTT
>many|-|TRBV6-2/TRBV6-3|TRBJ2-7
CASSTPGETYEQYF
TGTGCCAGCAGCACCCCTGGGGAGACCTACGAGCAGTACTTC
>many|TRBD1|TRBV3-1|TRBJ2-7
CASSHLDRGGEQYF
TGTGCCAGCAGCCACCTAGACAGGGGTGGCGAGCAGTACTTC
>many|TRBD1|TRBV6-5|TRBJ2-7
CASRSEDRDYEQYF
TGTGCCAGCAGGAGCGAGGACAGGGACTACGAGCAGTACTTC
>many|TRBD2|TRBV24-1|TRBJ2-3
CATSAPGLAGVDTQYF
TGTGCCACCAGTGCTCCGGGACTAGCCGGTGTGGATACGCAGTATTTT
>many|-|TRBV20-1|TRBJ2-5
CSARPQGEGETQYF
TGCAGTGCTAGACCCCAGGGGGAGGGAGAGACCCAGTACTTC
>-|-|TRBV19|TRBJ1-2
CASGPDGYTF
TGTGCCAGCGGGCCAGATGGCTACACCTTC
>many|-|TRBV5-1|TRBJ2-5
CASRPGGTANQETQYF
TGCGCCAGCAGGCCAGGGGGGACAGCGAACCAAGAGACCCAGTACTTC
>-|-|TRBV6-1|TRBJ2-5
CASGLVETQYF
TGTGCCAGCGGATTAGTGGAGACCCAGTACTTC
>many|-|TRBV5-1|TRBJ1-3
CASSRGGATGNTIYF
TGCGCCAGCAGTCGCGGGGGCGCGACGGGAAACACCATATATTTT
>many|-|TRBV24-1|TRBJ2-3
CATSDQGRPSTDTQYF
TGTGCCACCAGTGACCAGGGACGCCCAAGCACAGATACGCAGTATTTT
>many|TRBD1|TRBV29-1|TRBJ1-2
CSVEGQGYGYTF
TGCAGCGTCGAAGGACAGGGCTATGGCTACACCTTC